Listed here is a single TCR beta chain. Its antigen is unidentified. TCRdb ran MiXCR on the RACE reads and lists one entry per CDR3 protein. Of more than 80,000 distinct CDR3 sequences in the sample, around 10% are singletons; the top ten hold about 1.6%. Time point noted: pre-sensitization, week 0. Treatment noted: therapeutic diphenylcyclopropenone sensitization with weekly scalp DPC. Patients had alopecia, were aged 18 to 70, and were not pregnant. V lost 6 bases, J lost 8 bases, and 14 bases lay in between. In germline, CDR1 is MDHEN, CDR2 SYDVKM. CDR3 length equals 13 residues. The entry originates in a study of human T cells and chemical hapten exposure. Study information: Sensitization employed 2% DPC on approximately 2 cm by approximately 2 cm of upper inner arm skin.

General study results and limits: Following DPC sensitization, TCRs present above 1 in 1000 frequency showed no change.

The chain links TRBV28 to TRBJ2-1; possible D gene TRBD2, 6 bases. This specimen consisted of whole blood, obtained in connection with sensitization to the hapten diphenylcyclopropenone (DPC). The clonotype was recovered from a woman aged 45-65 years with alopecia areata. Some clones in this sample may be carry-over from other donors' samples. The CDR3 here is CASRNPGGDEQFF. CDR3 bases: TGTGCCAGCAGGAATCCAGGAGGGGATGAGCAGTTCTTC.